This T cell receptor beta chain was found in a study of identical twins. Findings and limits, study-wide: Cord blood beta clonotypes present at high abundance carried fewer insertions; no such pattern appeared in memory repertoires. Alpha sequences that were out-of-frame and twin-shared showed an excess of low generation probability. In zero-insertion analyses, partial confounding could arise from invariant MAIT and iNKT cells.

A single record per CDR3 protein comes from TCRdb applying MiXCR to the 5' RACE reads. Altogether about 520,000 distinct CDR3 sequences are present, around 20% being singletons, with the ten largest covering under 0.95%. This clonotype was detected ten times or more. What it binds is not known. This sample also appeared in a second study, on T cells expressing NK-cell markers. From that paper: Leadership of the CD3+CD56-NKG2C+ fraction also belonged to these clonotypes in several donors.

This clonotype was sampled from a woman in her late teens or twenties in good health. Sequencing was carried out using CD4+ T cells sorted from blood.

The CDR3 sequence: CATSDSANEQFF. DNA of the CDR3: TGTGCCACCAGTGACTCCGCGAATGAGCAGTTCTTC. This chain uses TRBV24-1 with TRBJ2-1, with unresolved D. The germline V and J ends were trimmed by 4 bases and 7 bases, with 7 bases remaining between them. Per germline, CDR1 KGHDR and CDR2 SFDVKD. The CDR3 contains 12 residues.